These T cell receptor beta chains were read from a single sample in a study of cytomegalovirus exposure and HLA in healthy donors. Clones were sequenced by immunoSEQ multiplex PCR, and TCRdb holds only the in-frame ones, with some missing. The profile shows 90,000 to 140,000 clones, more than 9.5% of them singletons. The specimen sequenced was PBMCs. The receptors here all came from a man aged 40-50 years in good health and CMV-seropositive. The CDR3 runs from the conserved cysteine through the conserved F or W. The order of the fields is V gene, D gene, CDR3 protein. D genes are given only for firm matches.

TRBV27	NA	CASSYTTEETQYF
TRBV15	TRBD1	CATRQGLVNTEAFF
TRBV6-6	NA	CASLSYNEQFF
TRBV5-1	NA	CASRQESGNTIYF
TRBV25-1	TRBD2	CASSVKAGTQYF
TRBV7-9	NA	CASSLALSLGNTIYF
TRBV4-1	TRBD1	CASSPNINRDSKQETQYF
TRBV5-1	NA	CASSLGRQAYEQYF
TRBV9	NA	CASSVDGHHEEKLFF
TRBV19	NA	CASRQGGTEAFF
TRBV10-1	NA	CASSEGSGRNEQFF
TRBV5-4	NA	CASSTGQSYEQYF